One and the same sample provided the 32 T cell receptor beta chains below, sequenced in a study of human T cells and chemical hapten exposure. The time point denotes: patch test 1, 2 weeks after DPC sensitization. The treatment here: therapeutic diphenylcyclopropenone sensitization with weekly scalp DPC. TCRdb used MiXCR to reprocess the RACE reads, holding one entry per CDR3 protein. Altogether some 170,000 distinct CDR3 sequences are present, around 22% being singletons, with the ten largest covering 6.7%. The material was whole blood, obtained in connection with sensitization to the hapten diphenylcyclopropenone (DPC). The receptors here all came from a woman in her forties or fifties with alopecia areata. Some clones in this sample may be carry-over from other donors' samples.

This clonotype was found a few times. The chain has TRBV5-1 and TRBJ2-7, with 8 bases lining up with TRBD2. The length of the CDR3 is 13 residues. CDR1 and CDR2 (germline): SGHRS, YFSETQ. V was clipped by 5 bases and J by 6 bases; unmatched bases: 7. The CDR3 DNA follows: TGCGCCAGCAGAAGCGGGAGCCAAGGCGAGCAGTACTTC. Protein product: CASRSGSQGEQYF.

V is TRBV29-1 and J is TRBJ1-1; 7 positions match TRBD1. The CDR3 runs 14 residues. Germline CDR1 is SQVTM and CDR2 is ANQGSEA. The junction had 6 bases not matched to a gene; V was cut back by 5 bases and J by 0 bases. CDR3 region: CSVRQGSLNTEAFF. CDR3 nucleotide sequence: TGCAGCGTTAGACAGGGATCTCTGAACACTGAAGCTTTCTTT.

The chain links TRBV29-1 to TRBJ2-1, with TRBD2 identical over 10 bases. Germline loops: CDR1 SQVTM, CDR2 ANQGSEA. The CDR3 sequence is 15 residues long. The junction had 8 bases not matched to a gene; V was cut back by 7 bases and J by 2 bases. The CDR3 region has the DNA TGCAGCGGTGGGGAAGCGGGGGGGACCTACAATGAGCAGTTCTTC. It specifies CSGGEAGGTYNEQFF.

This clonotype was counted a few times. V gene TRBV27 combines with J gene TRBJ1-1; TRBD1 aligns across 9 bases. CDR1 is MNHEY, CDR2 SMNVEV, per germline (reference sequence). The CDR3 has 13 amino acids. J gave up 6 bases and V 9 bases, and 8 bases lay outside the gene matches. CDR3 sequence (DNA): TGTGCCAGTCGGACAGGGGATCTCTCTGAAGCTTTCTTT. Translated: CASRTGDLSEAFF.

In its sample, this clonotype was seen a few times. The rearrangement uses TRBV20-1 and TRBJ1-1; D remains ambiguous. The CDR3 is 13 amino acids. In germline, CDR1 is DFQATT, CDR2 SNEGSKA (reference sequence). Trimming took off 3 bases at V and 0 bases at J, with 8 bases between the two ends. CDR3 amino acids: CSASLHMNTEAFF. In nucleotides, the CDR3 is TGCAGTGCTAGCCTACATATGAACACTGAAGCTTTCTTT.

This clonotype was recorded at least ten times. This chain uses TRBV5-1 with TRBJ1-1; D gene ambiguous. The CDR3 is made up of 12 amino acids. V was shortened by 7 bases and J by 4 bases, with 11 bases between the two germline ends. The germline V gene has CDR1 SGHRS and CDR2 YFSETQ. Here the CDR3 DNA reads TGCGCCAGCGCCCTTGCTGGCACTGAAGCTTTCTTT. It translates to CASALAGTEAFF.

This clonotype was counted a few times. V usage is TRBV29-1 and J usage is TRBJ2-3, with 10 bases matching TRBD2. This CDR3 contains 14 residues. Per the germline V gene, CDR1 is SQVTM and CDR2 is ANQGSEA. V shed 7 bases and J 1 base; nucleotides not matched to a gene: 5. CDR3 sequence (DNA): TGCAGCGAATCCGGGACTAGCGGCACAGATACGCAGTATTTT. Its protein is CSESGTSGTDTQYF.

This clonotype was detected only a few times. The genes are TRBV30 and TRBJ2-2; D remains ambiguous. The CDR3 sequence is 16 residues long. The V and J ends lost 3 bases and 7 bases respectively, with 21 bases between them. Germline V gives CDR1 GTSNPN, CDR2 SVGIG (reference sequence). The CDR3 is CAWSPPPGPRIGELFF. The CDR3 DNA reads as TGTGCCTGGAGCCCCCCCCCCGGGCCCCGGATCGGGGAGCTGTTTTTT.

This clonotype was counted a few times. The V call is TRBV29-1, the J call TRBJ2-7; 7 bases fit TRBD1. CDR1 and CDR2 from the germline V gene are SQVTM and ANQGSEA. This CDR3 is built from 13 residues. With 6 bases clipped from V and 0 bases from J, the junction kept 5 bases outside the gene matches. This CDR3 reads CSVLTGSSYEQYF. In nucleotides, the CDR3 is TGCAGCGTCTTGACAGGGAGCTCCTACGAGCAGTACTTC.

In this sample, this clonotype turned up a few times. The CDR3 DNA is TGTGCCAGCAGCGTTACAGGGGGCGCAGGCACAGATACGCAGTATTTT. It specifies CASSVTGGAGTDTQYF. This chain joins TRBV5-6 and TRBJ2-3, with 9 bases fitting TRBD1. CDR1 is SGHDT and CDR2 is YYEEEE in the germline V gene. Losses at the gene ends were 4 bases for V and 1 base for J; bases not matched to a gene: 7. This CDR3 region has 16 residues. Using reference TRBV5-6 and TRBJ2-3 for the parts outside the CDR3, the full variable domain is DAGVTQSPTHLIKTRGQQVTLRCSPKSGHDTVSWYQQALGQGPQFIFQYYEEEERQRGNFPDRFSGHQFPNYSSELNVNALLLGDSALYLCASSVTGGAGTDTQYFGPGTRLTVL.

J is TRBJ2-5 and V is TRBV28, with TRBD2 matching over 7 bases. Germline CDR1 reads MDHEN; CDR2 reads SYDVKM. The CDR3 runs 15 residues. V trimming: 3 bases; J trimming: 1 base; junction bases outside the gene matches: 5. CDR3 nucleotide sequence: TGTGCCAGCAGTTTTGCTAGCGGCCTCCAAGAGACCCAGTACTTC. It yields the protein CASSFASGLQETQYF.

This clonotype was picked up a small number of times. The rearrangement joins TRBV10-2 to TRBJ1-1; 9 bases map to TRBD1. CDR1 and CDR2 (germline): WSHSY, SAAADI. The CDR3 loop spans 15 amino acids. V was pared by 7 bases and J by 5 bases, with 11 bases of the junction left unmatched. The CDR3 DNA reads as TGCGCCAGCACTCTTAAGACAGGGGGGGAAACTGAAGCTTTCTTT. This translates into CASTLKTGGETEAFF.

J is TRBJ2-7 and V is TRBV10-1; 11 nucleotides agree with TRBD2. Germline assignment: CDR1 WNHNN and CDR2 SYGVQD (reference sequence). Trimming cost V 3 bases and J 5 bases; bases outside gene matches: 3. The CDR3 consists of 14 residues. The CDR3 nucleotides read TGCGCCAGCAGTGAACTAGCGGGAGATAACGAGCAGTACTTC. Protein product: CASSELAGDNEQYF.

J is TRBJ1-3 and V is TRBV7-9; D might be TRBD1 (6 bases). The CDR3 sequence is 15 residues long. V dropped 3 bases and J dropped 6 bases, with 15 bases sitting between them. CDR1 is SEHNR and CDR2 is FQNEAQ in the germline V gene (reference sequence). CDR3 sequence (DNA): TGTGCCAGCAGCTTTGCACCAGGGGACGAAAACACCATATATTTT. This translates into CASSFAPGDENTIYF.

This clonotype was observed a few times. This chain uses TRBV5-5 with TRBJ2-7; 8 bases align to TRBD2. This CDR3 is 15 amino acids long. Germline V gene lookup returns CDR1 SGHKS and CDR2 YYEKEE (reference sequence). The V gene end was trimmed by 3 bases and the J gene end by 6 bases; junction bases not matched to a gene: 11. The CDR3 DNA is TGTGCCAGCAGCTCTGAGGTCGGGAGGGCCCTCGAGCAGTACTTC. This encodes CASSSEVGRALEQYF.

This clonotype was picked up many times. The genes are TRBV5-1 and TRBJ2-1; no clear D gene. Germline V CDR1 and CDR2: SGHRS, YFSETQ. V was clipped by 0 bases and J by 4 bases, with 14 bases between them. This CDR3 comprises 16 residues. In nucleotides, the CDR3 is TGCGCCAGCAGCTTGGGAATGGCTAGTCCGTACAATGAGCAGTTCTTC. Protein product: CASSLGMASPYNEQFF.

This clonotype has only a few counts. The chain couples TRBV6-1 to TRBJ2-1; a possible D gene is TRBD2 (6 bases). The CDR3 is 17 residues long. V lost 2 bases and J 5 bases, leaving 19 bases between the germline ends. Germline CDR1 reads MNHNS; CDR2 reads SASEGT. The CDR3 sequence is CASSEIGSGLFDNEQFF. CDR3 coding DNA: TGTGCCAGCAGTGAAATAGGTAGCGGACTGTTTGACAATGAGCAGTTCTTC.

Only a few counts were recorded for this clonotype. The rearrangement joins TRBV20-1 to TRBJ2-4; maybe TRBD2 (5 bases). The CDR3 has 12 amino acids. V was clipped by 3 bases and J by 10 bases, with 13 bases between them. Germline assignment: CDR1 DFQATT and CDR2 SNEGSKA (reference sequence). This CDR3 is CSASSEGRIQYF. The CDR3 DNA is TGCAGTGCTAGTTCGGAAGGGAGAATTCAGTACTTC.

This clonotype turned up a few times. This chain uses TRBV6-6 with TRBJ1-2; D ambiguous. V was cut by 4 bases and J by 2 bases, with 8 bases left in between. CDR3 length: 13 amino acids. The V gene's germline CDR1 is MNHNY and CDR2 SVGAGI (reference sequence). In nucleotides, the CDR3 is TGTGCCAGCAGTTTGAACAGCAACTATGGCTACACCTTC. Its translation is CASSLNSNYGYTF.

The V and J genes are TRBV2 and TRBJ2-2; tentatively, D is TRBD2 (6 bases). This CDR3 contains 16 residues. Trimming shortened V by 3 bases and J by 2 bases, and 13 bases separated the two germline ends. In germline, CDR1 is SNHLY, CDR2 FYNNEI. For the CDR3, the DNA is TGTGCCAGCAGTGAGAGGGGCGGGACCAACACCGGGGAGCTGTTTTTT. Amino acid sequence: CASSERGGTNTGELFF.

This clonotype was recorded a few times. The chain has TRBV6-6 and TRBJ2-7; D gene uncertain. This CDR3 contains 11 residues. Between the trimmed V and J ends, which lost 1 base and 6 bases, there was a span of 4 bases. CDR1 and CDR2 from the germline V gene are MNHNY and SVGAGI (reference sequence). CDR3 protein: CASSYYSEQYF. The CDR3, as DNA: TGTGCCAGCAGTTACTACTCCGAGCAGTACTTC.

The V gene is TRBV20-1, the J gene TRBJ2-1; D possibly matches TRBD1 or TRBD2 (6 bases each). The CDR3 contains 15 residues. The V gene lost 3 bases and the J gene lost 6 bases, with 18 bases spanning the gap. CDR1 DFQATT and CDR2 SNEGSKA come from the germline V gene (reference sequence). This chain's CDR3 is CSASGGGTNANEQFF. CDR3 coding DNA: TGCAGTGCTAGTGGGGGCGGGACGAACGCCAATGAGCAGTTCTTC.

At least ten counts were recorded for this clonotype. The chain links TRBV11-2 to TRBJ2-2, with D tentatively TRBD2 (5 bases). Trimming removed 1 base from V and 4 bases from J, with 13 bases in between. The CDR3 consists of 16 residues. CDR1 and CDR2 (germline): SGHAT, FQNNGV. The CDR3 DNA is TGTGCCAGCAGCTTAGTTTGGGAGCGCGGCACCGGGGAGCTGTTTTTT. It is translated as CASSLVWERGTGELFF.

The CDR3, as DNA: TGCGCCAGCAGCTTAGCGGGAGCCCATACCACAGATACGCAGTATTTT. Its protein is CASSLAGAHTTDTQYF. J is TRBJ2-3 and V is TRBV5-1, with 8 nucleotides matching TRBD2. V dropped 2 bases and J dropped 2; count of bases not matched to a gene: 7. CDR1 and CDR2 (germline): SGHRS, YFSETQ. This CDR3 region has 16 residues.

This chain links TRBV3-1 with TRBJ1-1; D might be TRBD1 (5 bases). Trimming cost V 2 bases and J 1 base, with 14 bases left between them. The CDR3 covers 16 residues. Germline values: CDR1 LGHDT, CDR2 YNNKEL (reference sequence). The CDR3 DNA reads TGTGCCAGCAGCCAATTGGGGCTAGTCGAGAACACTGAAGCTTTCTTT. Translation gives CASSQLGLVENTEAFF.

V gene TRBV5-1 combines with J gene TRBJ2-1, with 11 positions matching TRBD2. The V gene end was trimmed by 2 bases and the J gene end by 8 bases; junction bases not matched to a gene: 6. Germline V CDR1 and CDR2: SGHRS, YFSETQ. CDR3 length: 15 amino acids. The CDR3 region is CASSFIAGGPDEQFF. For the CDR3, the DNA is TGCGCCAGCAGCTTTATAGCGGGAGGGCCGGATGAGCAGTTCTTC. The entire variable domain, with the rest obtained from reference TRBV5-1 and TRBJ2-1, is as follows: KAGVTQTPRYLIKTRGQQVTLSCSPISGHRSVSWYQQTPGQGLQFLFEYFSETQRNKGNFPGRFSGRQFSNSRSEMNVSTLELGDSALYLCASSFIAGGPDEQFFGPGTRLTVL.

The V and J genes are TRBV20-1 and TRBJ2-7, with D perhaps matching TRBD2 (7 bases). Trimming took 1 base from V and 4 from J, leaving 17 bases between them. Looked up from germline, CDR1 is DFQATT and CDR2 is SNEGSKA (reference sequence). CDR3 length: 15 residues. In DNA, the CDR3 is TGCAGTGCTAGAGGAGGGGGAGGGGTCGCTTACGAGCAGTACTTC. It is translated as CSARGGGGVAYEQYF.

This clonotype was seen a few times. The rearrangement uses TRBV5-4 and TRBJ2-3; D not resolved. Germline V CDR1 and CDR2: SGHNT, YYREEE (reference sequence). This CDR3 region has 15 residues. Deletions cut 0 bases from V and 0 bases from J, with 8 bases between. CDR3 sequence: CASSLDLKSTDTQYF. The CDR3 nucleotides read TGTGCCAGCAGCTTGGACCTCAAGAGCACAGATACGCAGTATTTT.

This chain connects TRBV21-1 to TRBJ2-1; no check of the table's D call, TRBD2, against the DNA was made. TRBV21-1 is a pseudogene segment. This CDR3 region has 15 residues. The CDR3 sequence: CASVQLVPLGDEQFF. CDR3 coding DNA: TGTGCCAGCGTGCAGCTAGTTCCCCTTGGCGATGAGCAGTTCTTC.

This clonotype has just a few counts. The J gene is TRBJ2-1, the V gene TRBV7-9; D remains unclear. CDR1 and CDR2 from the germline V gene are SEHNR and FQNEAQ (reference sequence). V gave up 1 base and J gave up 5 bases, with 9 bases separating them. The CDR3 contains 14 residues. The CDR3 sequence: CASSLVVQNNEQFF. The CDR3, as DNA: TGTGCCAGCAGCTTAGTGGTTCAGAACAATGAGCAGTTCTTC.

This clonotype has just a few counts. The chain recombines TRBV20-1 with TRBJ2-3, with no clear D. The germline CDR1 and CDR2 sequences are DFQATT and SNEGSKA (reference sequence). Trimming left V 5 bases short and J 6 bases short, with 9 bases between. The CDR3 spans 11 residues. The CDR3, as DNA: TGCAGTGCTGCAATAGTGGATACGCAGTATTTT. Its translation: CSAAIVDTQYF.

This clonotype was observed at least ten times. The rearrangement links TRBV20-1 to TRBJ2-3; 9 nucleotides align to TRBD1. Trimming took 0 bases from V and 6 from J; bases not matched to a gene: 7. Germline values: CDR1 DFQATT, CDR2 SNEGSKA (reference sequence). This CDR3 is built from 15 residues. The CDR3 protein is CSAREPGQGRDTQYF. The CDR3 nucleotides read TGCAGTGCTAGAGAACCGGGACAGGGAAGGGATACGCAGTATTTT.